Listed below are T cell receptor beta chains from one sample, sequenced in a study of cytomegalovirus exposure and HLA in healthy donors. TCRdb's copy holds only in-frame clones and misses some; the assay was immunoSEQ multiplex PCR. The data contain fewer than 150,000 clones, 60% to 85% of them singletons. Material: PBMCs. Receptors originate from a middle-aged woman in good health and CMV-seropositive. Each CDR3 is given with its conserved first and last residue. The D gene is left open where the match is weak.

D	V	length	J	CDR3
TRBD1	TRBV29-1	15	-	CSVESPTTGTYEQYF
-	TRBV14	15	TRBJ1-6	CASSQGGSGNSPLHF
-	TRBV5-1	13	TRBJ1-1	CASSLEQGSEAFF
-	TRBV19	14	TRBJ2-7	CASSYGGPGGEQYF
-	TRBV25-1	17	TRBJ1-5	CASSELARAAGREPQHF
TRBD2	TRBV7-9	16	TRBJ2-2	CASSSREGRGTGELFF
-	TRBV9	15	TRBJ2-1	CASSVEGVRNNEQFF
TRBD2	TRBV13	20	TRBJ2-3	CASTGGIAGGQRLLTDTQYF
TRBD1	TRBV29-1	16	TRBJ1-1	CSVERDRGGSHTEAFF
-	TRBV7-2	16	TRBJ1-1	CASSLGRGAMNTEAFF
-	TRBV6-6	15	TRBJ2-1	CASSYSSRAYNEQFF
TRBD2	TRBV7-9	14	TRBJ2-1	CASNEAGGSDEQFF
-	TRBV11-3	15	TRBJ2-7	CASSLVIGTHYEQYF
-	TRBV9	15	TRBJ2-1	CASSPSGRSYNEQFF
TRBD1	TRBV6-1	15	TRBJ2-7	CASSSPDRATYEQYF
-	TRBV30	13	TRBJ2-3	CAWSVTSTDTQYF
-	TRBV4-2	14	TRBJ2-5	CASNGGGVQETQYF
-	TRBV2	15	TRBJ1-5	CASSGFGGQGRPQHF
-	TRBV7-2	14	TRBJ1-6	CASSLFPSGSPLHF
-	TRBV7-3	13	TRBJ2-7	CASSLTYRDEQYF
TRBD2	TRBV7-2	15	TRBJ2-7	CASSGPERDSYEQYF
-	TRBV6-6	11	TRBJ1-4	CASSLDEKLFF